The 16 T cell receptor beta chains reported below all come from one sample, sequenced in a study of blood T cell repertoires in COVID-19. Assay used: immunoSEQ multiplex PCR; TCRdb lists only in-frame clones, some missing. The table has 150,000 to 200,000 clones, approximately 80% seen once. The sequenced sample was PBMCs or T cells enriched from blood (not recorded which). These receptor sequences come from a woman between 50 and 59 years old who had recovered from COVID-19.

The chain uses TRBV30 and TRBJ2-1; a weak D match, TRBD2 (6 bases). The CDR3 covers 12 residues. The germline V gene has CDR1 GTSNPN and CDR2 SVGIG (reference sequence). The ends were cut back, 3 bases at V and 7 bases at J, with 10 bases in the middle. This CDR3 reads CAWSGSGNEQFF. Written as DNA, the CDR3 is TGTGCCTGGAGCGGGAGTGGGAATGAGCAGTTCTTC.

The J gene is TRBJ2-5, the V gene TRBV5-4; maybe TRBD2 (5 bases). The V and J ends lost 7 bases and 2 bases respectively, with 15 bases between them. This CDR3 region has 14 residues. Germline V gene sequence: CDR1 SGHNT, CDR2 YYREEE (reference sequence). CDR3 sequence (DNA): TGTGCCAGCTCCTCCGGAGGAAATCAAGAGACCCAGTACTTC. This translates into CASSSGGNQETQYF.

The gene calls are TRBV20-1 and TRBJ2-1, with D unresolved. The CDR3 is made up of 13 amino acids. Germline CDR1 DFQATT, CDR2 SNEGSKA (reference sequence). Deletions cut 3 bases from V and 3 bases from J, with 9 bases between. For the CDR3, the DNA is TGCAGTGCTAGTGATCAGCGCTACAATGAGCAGTTCTTC. Residues: CSASDQRYNEQFF.

The V and J genes are TRBV5-1 and TRBJ1-6; tentative D call: TRBD1 (5 bases). The V gene's germline CDR1 is SGHRS and CDR2 YFSETQ. The ends were cut back, 4 bases at V and 13 bases at J, with 18 bases in the middle. This CDR3 contains 14 residues. This CDR3 is CASSPDPPRVPLHF. CDR3 bases: TGCGCCAGCAGCCCAGATCCGCCCAGGGTTCCCCTCCACTTT.

The rearrangement joins TRBV27 to TRBJ2-2; no clear D. V dropped 4 bases and J dropped 4 bases, with 7 bases sitting between them. Germline V gene lookup returns CDR1 MNHEY and CDR2 SMNVEV (reference sequence). CDR3 size: 13 residues. The CDR3 region has the DNA TGTGCCAGCAGTTCTATGGTCACCGGGGAGCTGTTTTTT. It codes for CASSSMVTGELFF.

The rearrangement links TRBV28 to TRBJ2-5; weak D call: TRBD2 (6 bases). The germline V gene encodes CDR1 MDHEN and CDR2 SYDVKM. Trimming removed 3 bases at V and 4 bases at J, with 9 bases between. The CDR3 totals 13 residues. The CDR3: CASSFGGGETQYF. CDR3 nucleotides: TGTGCCAGCAGTTTCGGGGGAGGAGAGACCCAGTACTTC.

The chain uses TRBV28 and TRBJ1-5; 7 bases are a match to TRBD1. Trimming cost V 5 bases and J 10 bases; bases outside gene matches: 14. The CDR3 sequence is 15 residues long. CDR1 and CDR2 from the germline V gene are MDHEN and SYDVKM. The DNA for the CDR3 is TGTGCCAGCAGTCCCCGAGGCAGAGGGGGCAGACCCCAGCATTTT. Protein product: CASSPRGRGGRPQHF.

This sequence joins TRBV27 and TRBJ1-2, with TRBD1 as a possible D gene (5 bases). This CDR3 contains 15 residues. In germline, CDR1 is MNHEY, CDR2 SMNVEV (reference sequence). The V end lost 2 bases, the J end lost 0 bases, and 10 bases lay between the germline ends. For the CDR3, the DNA is TGTGCCAGCAGTTTACGGCCAGGGACTAACTATGGCTACACCTTC. Protein sequence: CASSLRPGTNYGYTF.

The chain carries TRBV9 and TRBJ2-7; D may be TRBD2 (6 bases). The V and J ends lost 0 bases and 3 bases respectively, with 13 bases between them. The germline V gene has CDR1 SGDLS and CDR2 YYNGEE. The CDR3 contains 15 residues. This chain's CDR3 is CASSVDSGYNYEQYF. In nucleotides, the CDR3 is TGTGCCAGCAGCGTAGATAGCGGTTACAACTACGAGCAGTACTTC.

Only one count was recorded for this clone. The rearrangement links TRBV7-3 to TRBJ2-2; tentative D call: TRBD2 (7 bases). The V end was cut by 4 bases, the J end by 7 bases, with 22 bases between. The CDR3 runs to 17 residues. Germline assignment: CDR1 SGHTA and CDR2 FQGTGA. The CDR3 loop is CASSSMGTTEGGGELFF. The CDR3 DNA is TGTGCCAGCAGCTCCATGGGGACTACCGAAGGGGGCGGGGAGCTGTTTTTT.

This chain uses TRBV28 with TRBJ1-2; 8 positions match TRBD1. CDR1 and CDR2 (germline): MDHEN, SYDVKM. The junction had 13 bases not matched to a gene; V was cut back by 10 bases and J by 0 bases. The CDR3 length is 16 residues. The CDR3 DNA sequence: TGTGCCACCCAAAGGACAGGGCATTCCCCTAACTATGGCTACACCTTC. This gives the protein CATQRTGHSPNYGYTF.

The genes are TRBV25-1 and TRBJ1-1, with a weak D call TRBD1 (5 bases). The CDR3 loop spans 13 amino acids. V was trimmed by 4 bases and J by 5 bases, leaving 11 bases between them. Germline CDR1 is MGHDK and CDR2 is SYGVNS. As DNA, the CDR3 is TGTGCCAGCAGTGCCAGGGAGGGGACTGAAGCTTTCTTT. As protein: CASSAREGTEAFF.

This chain uses TRBV19 with TRBJ2-1; TRBD2 aligns across 10 bases. Germline assignment: CDR1 LNHDA and CDR2 SQIVND (reference sequence). The CDR3 loop spans 17 amino acids. Trimming cost V 4 bases and J 3 bases; bases outside gene matches: 9. The CDR3 nucleotides read TGTGCCAGTAGTAAAACGGGACTAGCGAGTCTCTACAATGAGCAGTTCTTC. It encodes CASSKTGLASLYNEQFF.

The chain is built from TRBV19 and TRBJ1-1, with 10 bases aligning to TRBD1. The CDR3 has 15 amino acids. The trim removed 4 bases at V and 1 base at J, leaving 3 bases unmatched. Germline V gene data show CDR1 as LNHDA and CDR2 as SQIVND (reference sequence). The CDR3 protein is CASSRTGGSNTEAFF. CDR3 nucleotide sequence: TGTGCCAGTAGTAGGACAGGGGGATCGAACACTGAAGCTTTCTTT.

The J gene is TRBJ2-5, the V gene TRBV2; D uncertain. The CDR3 length is 11 residues. Trimming took off 3 bases at V and 8 bases at J, with 7 bases between the two ends. Germline V gene lookup returns CDR1 SNHLY and CDR2 FYNNEI. The DNA for the CDR3 is TGTGCCAGCAGTGAGCCCGGTACCCAGTACTTC. This encodes CASSEPGTQYF. Drawing the rest from reference TRBV2 and TRBJ2-5, the complete variable domain is EPEVTQTPSHQVTQMGQEVILRCVPISNHLYFYWYRQILGQKVEFLVSFYNNEISEKSEIFDDQFSVERPDGSNFTLKIRSTKLEDSAMYFCASSEPGTQYFGPGTRLLVL.

This chain joins TRBV12-3 or TRBV12-4 and TRBJ1-2, with 8 bases that match TRBD1. The CDR3 consists of 13 residues. After removal of 5 bases from V and 7 bases from J, the junction contained 6 bases not matched to a gene. Written as DNA, the CDR3 is TGTGCCAGCAGTCCAAGGACAGGGTCTGGCTACACCTTC. This encodes CASSPRTGSGYTF.